This T cell receptor (beta chain) was profiled in a study of T cell clusters in autoimmune cytopenias. Broader study findings: The T cell clusters were defined only in silico, without experimental functional validation. Healthy donors had around 3.1-fold more exclusive TRB clusters than active autoimmune hepatitis patients. TRB repertoire shifts in secondary cytopenia and chronic lymphocytic leukemia mostly reflected lymphoma, not autoimmunity.

Comments on this clonotype: The antigen is not known.

There are 15 residues in the CDR3. Some 34,000 genome equivalents of blood DNA were amplified for TRB. TRB rearrangements were amplified by touch-down multiplex PCR with mixed TRB-A/B primers. TCRdb re-called the multiplex PCR reads and gives one entry per CDR3 protein, without DNA. The ten top clones account for about 6%, within a sample of about 8,100 distinct CDR3 sequences. The clonotype originates from a human donor with an autoimmune cytopenia or autoimmune hepatitis (not recorded which). The gene calls are TRBV12-3 or TRBV12-4 and TRBJ1-5. Input material: peripheral blood. The CDR3 reads CASTSGKSYNQPQHF.